This T cell receptor (beta chain) was profiled in a study of blood T cell repertoires in COVID-19. Across the whole study: Acute-phase and convalescent COVID-19 samples originated in the United States, Italy and Spain. PBMCs, B-cell-depleted T cells, or T cells provided the cDNA or gDNA that made up the material.

V was pared by 6 bases and J by 2 bases, with 6 bases of the junction left unmatched. The CDR3 is 15 residues long. CDR1 is SNHLY and CDR2 is FYNNEI in the germline V gene. In the original analysis: Using reference gene primer amplification, nucleated cell counts were estimated. Here immunoSEQ multiplex PCR was the method, and the copy in TCRdb shows in-frame clones only, minus some. V and J calls and clone size are as listed in that table; D and trimming were resolved from the DNA. The sample carries around 15,000 clones, less than 90% recorded once. V and J are TRBV2 and TRBJ1-5, with 8 nucleotides matching TRBD1. Input material: peripheral blood. The sequence was obtained from a woman in her seventies in a cohort sampled during active or convalescent COVID-19. This CDR3 reads CASRTPGQGNQPQHF. The CDR3 DNA sequence: TGTGCCAGCAGAACCCCGGGACAGGGCAATCAGCCCCAGCATTTT.